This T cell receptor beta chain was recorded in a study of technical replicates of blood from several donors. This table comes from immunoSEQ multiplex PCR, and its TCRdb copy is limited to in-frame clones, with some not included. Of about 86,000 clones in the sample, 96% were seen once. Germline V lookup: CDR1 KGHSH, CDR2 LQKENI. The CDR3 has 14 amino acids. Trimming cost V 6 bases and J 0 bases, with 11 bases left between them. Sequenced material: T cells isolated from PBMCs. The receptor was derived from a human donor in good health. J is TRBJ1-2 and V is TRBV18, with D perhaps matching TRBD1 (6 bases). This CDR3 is CASSPRGSNYGYTF. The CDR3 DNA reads TGTGCCAGCTCCCCAAGGGGGTCTAACTATGGCTACACCTTC.